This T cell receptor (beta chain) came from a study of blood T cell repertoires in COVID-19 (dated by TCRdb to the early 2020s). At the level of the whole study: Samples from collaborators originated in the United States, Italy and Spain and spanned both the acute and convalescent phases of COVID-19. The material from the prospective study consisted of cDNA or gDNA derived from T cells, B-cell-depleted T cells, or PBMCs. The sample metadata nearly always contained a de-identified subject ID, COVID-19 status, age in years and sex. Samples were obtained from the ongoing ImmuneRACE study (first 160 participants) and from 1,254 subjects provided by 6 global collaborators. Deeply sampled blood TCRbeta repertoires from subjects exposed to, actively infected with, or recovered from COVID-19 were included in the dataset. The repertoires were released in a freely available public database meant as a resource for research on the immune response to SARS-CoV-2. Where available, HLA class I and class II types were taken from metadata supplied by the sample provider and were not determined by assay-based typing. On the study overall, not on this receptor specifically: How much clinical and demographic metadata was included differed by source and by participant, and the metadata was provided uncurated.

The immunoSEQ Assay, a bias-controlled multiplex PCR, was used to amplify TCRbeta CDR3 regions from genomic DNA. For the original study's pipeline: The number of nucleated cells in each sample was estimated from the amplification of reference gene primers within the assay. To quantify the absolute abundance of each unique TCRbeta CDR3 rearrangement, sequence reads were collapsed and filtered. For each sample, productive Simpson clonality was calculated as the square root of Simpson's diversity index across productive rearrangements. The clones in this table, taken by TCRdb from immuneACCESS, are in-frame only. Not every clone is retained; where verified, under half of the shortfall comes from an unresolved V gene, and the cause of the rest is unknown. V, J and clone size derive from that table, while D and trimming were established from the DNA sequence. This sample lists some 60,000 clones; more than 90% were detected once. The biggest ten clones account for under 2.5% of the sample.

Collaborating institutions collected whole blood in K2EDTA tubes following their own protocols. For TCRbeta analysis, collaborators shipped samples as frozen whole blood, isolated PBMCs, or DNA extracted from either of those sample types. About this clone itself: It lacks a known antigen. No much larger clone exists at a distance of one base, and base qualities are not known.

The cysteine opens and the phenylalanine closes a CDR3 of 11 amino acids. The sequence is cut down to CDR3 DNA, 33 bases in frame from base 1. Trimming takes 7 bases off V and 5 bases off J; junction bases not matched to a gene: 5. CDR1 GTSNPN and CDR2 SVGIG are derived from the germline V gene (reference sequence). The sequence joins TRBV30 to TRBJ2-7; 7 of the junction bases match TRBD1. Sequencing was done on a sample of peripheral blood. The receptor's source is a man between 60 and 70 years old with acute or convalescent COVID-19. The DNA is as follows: TGTGCCTCAAGACAGGGTCACGAGCAGTACTTC. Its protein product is CASRQGHEQYF.